These 13 T cell receptor beta chains were all obtained from the same sample, sequenced in a study of breast tumors, draining lymph nodes, adjacent tissues. Axillary draining lymph nodes of breast cancer patients supplied the node samples. TCRdb analysed the multiplex PCR reads with MiXCR anew, one entry per CDR3 protein. The repertoire consists of 70,000 to 85,000 distinct CDR3 sequences, with about 21% occurring once and the leading ten covering roughly 2.4%. Sequencing was performed on axillary lymph node tissue. These TCRs come from a female donor with breast cancer. Some clones in this sample may be carry-over from other donors' samples.

This clonotype was detected many times. The chain couples TRBV10-3 to TRBJ2-1; 11 bases line up with TRBD2. This CDR3 region has 16 residues. V shed 4 bases and J 4 bases; nucleotides not matched to a gene: 6. The V gene's germline CDR1 is ENHRY and CDR2 SYGVKD. The CDR3 loop reads CAISGGLAANYNEQFF. CDR3 sequence (DNA): TGTGCCATCAGTGGGGGACTAGCGGCTAATTACAATGAGCAGTTCTTC.

V is TRBV6-2 or TRBV6-3 and J is TRBJ2-2; D remains unclear. V was cut by 11 bases and J by 1 base, with 14 bases left in between. This CDR3 comprises 14 residues. The germline CDR1 and CDR2 sequences are MNHEY and SVGEGT. CDR3 in DNA: TGTGCCGGGCGCGGCAGGATGAACACCGGGGAGCTGTTTTTT. It encodes CAGRGRMNTGELFF.

This clonotype was seen ten or more times. The J gene is TRBJ2-3, the V gene TRBV10-3; possibly TRBD2 for D (6 bases). Germline values: CDR1 ENHRY, CDR2 SYGVKD. V lost 4 bases to trimming and J lost 0 bases, with 11 bases between them. This CDR3 is built from 15 residues. CDR3 protein: CAISAGGISTDTQYF. The CDR3 bases are TGTGCCATCAGTGCCGGGGGAATAAGCACAGATACGCAGTATTTT.

The chain joins TRBV9 to TRBJ2-1, with TRBD2 identical over 12 bases. The V segment lost 4 bases and the J segment 3 bases; nucleotides outside the gene matches: 8. Germline loops: CDR1 SGDLS, CDR2 YYNGEE. This CDR3 has 17 amino acids. The CDR3 DNA reads as TGTGCCAGCAGCCCATCCAAACTAGCGGGAGGCTACAATGAGCAGTTCTTC. Encoded protein: CASSPSKLAGGYNEQFF.

The chain's CDR3 is CASSPLKAGAGTEQYF. The CDR3 nucleotides read TGTGCCAGCAGTCCTCTTAAAGCGGGGGCAGGTACTGAGCAGTATTTT. The V gene is TRBV7-3, the J gene TRBJ2-3; TRBD2 matches 8 bases. V dropped 6 bases and J dropped 11; count of bases not matched to a gene: 19. Germline CDR1 reads SGHTA; CDR2 reads FQGTGA. The CDR3 has 16 residues.

This clonotype was seen ten or more times. The CDR3 is CSARDYSYNEQFF. The CDR3 DNA is TGCAGTGCTCGGGACTACTCCTACAATGAGCAGTTCTTC. The J gene is TRBJ2-1, the V gene TRBV20-1, with TRBD2 matching 7 bases. Germline lookup yields CDR1 DFQATT and CDR2 SNEGSKA (reference sequence). This CDR3 is 13 amino acids long. With V trimmed by 5 bases and J by 0 bases, 1 base remained unmatched.

This clonotype occurred a few times. The rearrangement links TRBV4-1 to TRBJ1-2; D might be TRBD1 (6 bases). V was pared by 0 bases and J by 4 bases, with 18 bases between. Germline CDR1 reads MGHRA; CDR2 reads YSYEKL. This CDR3 is 17 amino acids long. CDR3 nucleotides: TGCGCCAGCAGCCAAGATCCATCCGGGGGGCAGGGCTATGGCTACACCTTC. Protein: CASSQDPSGGQGYGYTF.

On this clonotype itself: No DNA is shown, since the ends of the CDR3 on it are uncertain; the CDR3 is the one TCRdb lists. V is TRBV20-1 and J is TRBJ1-3. Germline CDR1 and CDR2: DFQATT and SNEGSKA (reference sequence). The CDR3 length equals 24 residues, ends included. This CDR3 reads CSAREAQRVGNYEQYFGPGNTIYF.

This clonotype was detected a few times. The gene calls are TRBV5-6 and TRBJ1-2; TRBD1 might be the D (5 bases). The ends were cut back, 4 bases at V and 3 bases at J, with 16 bases in the middle. The germline V gene has CDR1 SGHDT and CDR2 YYEEEE. CDR3 length equals 15 residues. CDR3 region: CASSRARRGDYGYTF. CDR3 DNA: TGTGCCAGCAGCCGAGCCAGGAGGGGCGACTATGGCTACACCTTC.

This clonotype was seen at least ten times. J is TRBJ2-1 and V is TRBV20-1; TRBD2 aligns across 7 bases. The CDR3 length is 17 residues. The germline CDR1 and CDR2 sequences are DFQATT and SNEGSKA (reference sequence). V shed 1 base, J shed 0 bases, and the junction held 9 bases outside the gene matches. In DNA form, the CDR3 reads TGCAGTGCTAGAGTCCTCTCAGCGGGGAGCTCCTACAATGAGCAGTTCTTC. Its translation: CSARVLSAGSSYNEQFF.

This clonotype was observed many times. The chain has TRBV7-2 and TRBJ2-2; D possibly corresponds to TRBD2 (6 bases). V lost 5 bases and J 1 base, leaving 17 bases between the germline ends. Germline CDR1 SGHTA, CDR2 FQGNSA. The CDR3 is made up of 17 amino acids. The CDR3 protein is CASSPSVVAVNTGELFF. DNA for the CDR3: TGTGCCAGCAGCCCAAGCGTGGTAGCGGTGAACACCGGGGAGCTGTTTTTT.

This clonotype came up many times. The rearrangement uses TRBV28 and TRBJ2-3, with TRBD1 matching 7 bases. CDR3 length: 14 residues. Germline V lookup: CDR1 MDHEN, CDR2 SYDVKM. V was pared by 6 bases and J by 4 bases, with 7 bases of the junction left unmatched. CDR3 DNA sequence: TGTGCCAGCAGAAAAGCAGGGGGTGCAGATACGCAGTATTTT. Translating it yields CASRKAGGADTQYF.

This clonotype was found many times. The gene calls are TRBV7-2 and TRBJ2-5; 7 bases map to TRBD1. The J segment lost 2 bases and the V segment lost 8 bases, leaving 5 bases of the junction unmatched. Per germline, CDR1 SGHTA and CDR2 FQGNSA. This CDR3 spans 13 amino acids. The CDR3 DNA reads as TGTGCCAGCCACCGCAGGGGGCAAGAGACCCAGTACTTC. This codes for CASHRRGQETQYF.